One sample yielded the 15 T cell receptor beta chains listed below, sequenced in a study of human T cells and chemical hapten exposure. TCRdb re-analysed the RACE reads in MiXCR, keeping a single row per CDR3 protein. The sample records about 71,000 distinct CDR3 sequences, around 10% being singletons. Time point here: patch test 3, about 24 weeks after DPC sensitization. Treatment: therapeutic diphenylcyclopropenone sensitization with weekly scalp DPC. The sample here was whole blood, taken in connection with sensitization to the hapten diphenylcyclopropenone (DPC). These receptors were collected from a woman aged 45-59 years with alopecia areata. Some clones in this sample may be carry-over from other donors' samples.

This clonotype was seen many times. V gene TRBV5-4 combines with J gene TRBJ1-4; TRBD1 might be the D (5 bases). With 3 bases removed from V and 7 bases from J, the gap between germline ends came to 16 bases. Germline V gene lookup returns CDR1 SGHNT and CDR2 YYREEE (reference sequence). The CDR3 is 15 amino acids. The CDR3 DNA follows: TGTGCCAGCAGCTCGGGAGCAGGGCAGACTGAAAAACTGTTTTTT. Amino acid sequence: CASSSGAGQTEKLFF.

This chain uses TRBV7-2 with TRBJ2-7, with D possibly matching TRBD2 (6 bases). V gave up 3 bases and J gave up 2 bases, with 14 bases separating them. CDR3 length equals 15 residues. Germline-derived CDR1 and CDR2 are SGHTA and FQGNSA. CDR3 in amino acids: CASSLDSRGAYEQYF. CDR3 nucleotide sequence: TGTGCCAGCAGCTTGGATTCGCGGGGCGCCTACGAGCAGTACTTC.

Only a few counts were recorded for this clonotype. The V and J genes are TRBV3-1 and TRBJ1-1, with a tentative D call TRBD1 (5 bases). Trimming left V 1 base short and J 7 bases short, with 16 bases between. Germline lookup yields CDR1 LGHDT and CDR2 YNNKEL (reference sequence). CDR3 length: 15 amino acids. The CDR3 coding sequence is TGTGCCAGCAGCCAAGTTCCTACAGGTACTGTTGAAGCTTTCTTT. Translating it yields CASSQVPTGTVEAFF.

Many counts were recorded for this clonotype. This chain uses TRBV18 with TRBJ2-7; D gene ambiguous. Germline V lookup: CDR1 KGHSH, CDR2 LQKENI. V was pared by 3 bases and J by 2 bases, with 11 bases between. The CDR3 contains 14 residues. The CDR3: CASSPAADPYEQYF. The CDR3 DNA sequence: TGTGCCAGCTCACCGGCGGCAGACCCCTACGAGCAGTACTTC.

The chain is built from TRBV29-1 and TRBJ2-6; D is unclear. Trimming shortened V by 0 bases and J by 2 bases, and 8 bases separated the two germline ends. This CDR3 has 15 amino acids. Germline CDR1 reads SQVTM; CDR2 reads ANQGSEA. CDR3 coding DNA: TGCAGCGTTGAAGAGCAGGAAACTGGGGCCAACGTCCTGACTTTC. It translates to CSVEEQETGANVLTF.

This clonotype was observed at least ten times. The chain is built from TRBV2 and TRBJ2-7; D possibly uses TRBD1 or TRBD2 (5 bases each). Trimming cost V 7 bases and J 5 bases, with 18 bases left between them. Germline V CDR1 and CDR2: SNHLY, FYNNEI. The CDR3 is made up of 14 amino acids. DNA of the CDR3: TGTGCCAGCATGTTTGGGACCCGCGCTGACGAGCAGTACTTC. It yields the protein CASMFGTRADEQYF. Full variable domain (missing parts from reference TRBV2 and TRBJ2-7): EPEVTQTPSHQVTQMGQEVILRCVPISNHLYFYWYRQILGQKVEFLVSFYNNEISEKSEIFDDQFSVERPDGSNFTLKIRSTKLEDSAMYFCASMFGTRADEQYFGPGTRLTVT.

This clonotype was recorded many times. This chain uses TRBV3-1 with TRBJ1-1; TRBD1 matches 7 bases. CDR3 length: 12 residues. V lost 2 bases to trimming and J lost 6 bases; unmatched junction nucleotides: 0. Germline-derived CDR1 and CDR2 are LGHDT and YNNKEL (reference sequence). The DNA for the CDR3 is TGTGCCAGCAGCCAACAGGGGGCTGAAGCTTTCTTT. As protein: CASSQQGAEAFF.

The table lists this clonotype with a few counts. The chain has TRBV20-1 and TRBJ2-5; 11 bases are a match to TRBD1. Germline V gene data show CDR1 as DFQATT and CDR2 as SNEGSKA (reference sequence). V gave up 5 bases and J gave up 4 bases; unmatched junction bases: 12. The CDR3 has 16 amino acids. The CDR3 DNA follows: TGCAGTGCTCGATCTTATGGACAGGGGGCTTTAGAGACCCAGTACTTC. Amino acids: CSARSYGQGALETQYF.

This clonotype is categorized as medium-sized. This chain connects TRBV18 to TRBJ2-2, with 8 bases aligning to TRBD1. With V trimmed by 5 bases and J by 4 bases, 9 bases remained unmatched. CDR3 length: 16 residues. Per germline, CDR1 KGHSH and CDR2 LQKENI. Written as DNA, the CDR3 is TGTGCCAGCTCATCCGCCGGACAGGGAAGCACCGGGGAGCTGTTTTTT. The encoded protein is CASSSAGQGSTGELFF.

This clonotype occurred many times. V is TRBV11-2 and J is TRBJ2-5; D gene unclear. CDR1 and CDR2 from the germline V gene are SGHAT and FQNNGV. The CDR3 sequence is 18 residues long. V was cut by 5 bases and J by 0 bases, with 22 bases left in between. CDR3 in DNA: TGTGCCAGCAGCCCGGCAGTCGGGCGGAAACGGTACCAAGAGACCCAGTACTTC. Translation: CASSPAVGRKRYQETQYF.

CDR3: CASSLSEGQNYGYTF. The DNA of the CDR3 is TGTGCCAGCAGTTTATCCGAGGGACAGAACTATGGCTACACCTTC. The genes are TRBV28 and TRBJ1-2, with TRBD1 matching over 7 bases. The CDR3 covers 15 residues. V was pared by 1 base and J by 2 bases, with 4 bases of the junction left unmatched. In germline, CDR1 is MDHEN, CDR2 SYDVKM.

Many counts were recorded for this clonotype. The chain carries TRBV12-3 or TRBV12-4 and TRBJ1-1; possible D gene TRBD1, 5 bases. The CDR3 loop spans 12 amino acids. Trimming stripped 6 bases from V and 8 bases from J, with 13 bases between. CDR3: CASRSERGEAFF. The CDR3 DNA follows: TGTGCCAGCAGGTCAGAAAGGGGAGAAGCTTTCTTT.

The sample holds a few counts of this clonotype. The CDR3 protein is CSVEPYTF. CDR3 DNA sequence: TGCAGCGTTGAACCATACACCTTC. This chain connects TRBV29-1 to TRBJ1-2; D not resolved. The length of the CDR3 is 8 residues. Trimming shortened V by 2 bases and J by 11 bases, and 3 bases separated the two germline ends. Germline-derived CDR1 and CDR2 are SQVTM and ANQGSEA.

J is TRBJ1-1 and V is TRBV28; perhaps TRBD1 as D (5 bases). CDR3 size: 13 residues. Germline V lookup: CDR1 MDHEN, CDR2 SYDVKM. The V gene lost 2 bases and the J gene lost 10 bases, with 14 bases spanning the gap. The CDR3 sequence: CASSLRGQGAAFF. DNA for the CDR3: TGTGCCAGCAGTTTAAGGGGCCAAGGGGCAGCTTTCTTT.

J is TRBJ2-1 and V is TRBV5-1; 9 bases map to TRBD1. Germline assignment: CDR1 SGHRS and CDR2 YFSETQ. The CDR3 totals 16 residues. J was trimmed by 4 bases and V by 4 bases; bases with no gene match: 9. CDR3 nucleotides: TGCGCCAGCAGCCCAAACGGACAGGGGCTATACAATGAGCAGTTCTTC. This translates into CASSPNGQGLYNEQFF.